The present TCR beta chain was sequenced within a study of T cell changes during pregnancy in multiple sclerosis. The CDR3 is 14 residues long. Deletions cut 1 base from V and 3 bases from J, with 9 bases between. Germline V gives CDR1 SGHVS, CDR2 FNYEAQ. Data came from immunoSEQ multiplex PCR; TCRdb stores just in-frame clones and leaves some out. Of about 59,000 clones in the sample, more than 85% were seen once. The chain is built from TRBV7-6 and TRBJ1-1; tentative D call: TRBD1 (5 bases). This sequence was found in a female donor with multiple sclerosis, enrolled in a pregnancy study. This specimen consisted of CD8+ T cells from peripheral blood mononuclear cells, obtained in the third trimester of pregnancy. The CDR3 DNA follows: TGTGCCAGCAGCTTAGTCGCGGGGGACACTGAAGCTTTCTTT. It codes for CASSLVAGDTEAFF.